The 21 T cell receptor beta chains below all came from one sample that was sequenced in a study of blood T cell repertoires in COVID-19 (dated by TCRdb to about 2020). Receptor amplification or capture employed the immunoSEQ multiplex PCR assay. TCRdb retrieved this table from immuneACCESS and kept in-frame rearrangements only. Not all clones are present; in checked studies, unresolved V genes account for under half, and no reason is known for the remainder. This sample lists tens of thousands of clones; around 81% were detected once. Around 30% of the sample is in the top ten clones. Specimen: peripheral blood. The receptors were gathered from a human donor in a cohort sampled during active COVID-19.

This clone came up a few times. The chain couples TRBV2 to TRBJ1-6; D is possibly TRBD1 (5 bases). Germline V gene sequence: CDR1 SNHLY, CDR2 FYNNEI. Trimming pared 5 bases from V and 0 bases from J, leaving 14 bases between. The CDR3 length is 17 residues. The chain's CDR3 is CASSIRQISSYNSPLHF. The CDR3 nucleotides are TGTGCCAGCAGTATAAGACAGATAAGCTCCTATAATTCACCCCTCCACTTT. Drawing the rest from reference TRBV2 and TRBJ1-6, the complete variable domain is EPEVTQTPSHQVTQMGQEVILRCVPISNHLYFYWYRQILGQKVEFLVSFYNNEISEKSEIFDDQFSVERPDGSNFTLKIRSTKLEDSAMYFCASSIRQISSYNSPLHFGNGTRLTVT.

The chain is built from TRBV28 and TRBJ2-7; TRBD2 agrees at 10 bases. CDR3 length equals 15 residues. CDR1 MDHEN and CDR2 SYDVKM come from the germline V gene. The V and J ends lost 5 bases and 3 bases, in that order; junction bases with no gene match: 7. CDR3 DNA: TGTGCCAGCAGTCCTGGACTAGCGGTAATCTACGAGCAGTACTTC. This sequence encodes CASSPGLAVIYEQYF.

The chain is built from TRBV7-2 and TRBJ1-3, with 8 bases lining up with TRBD1. The CDR3 consists of 16 residues. Trimming removed 5 bases from V and 2 bases from J; junction bases left unmatched: 8. In germline, CDR1 is SGHTA, CDR2 FQGNSA. The CDR3 here is CASSRSGTGAGNTIYF. CDR3 in DNA: TGTGCCAGCAGCAGGTCCGGGACAGGCGCTGGAAACACCATATATTTT.

The chain carries TRBV2 and TRBJ1-3; 8 bases fit TRBD1. CDR3 size: 16 residues. Germline lookup yields CDR1 SNHLY and CDR2 FYNNEI. The ends lost 1 base at V and 0 bases at J; junction bases unmatched: 2. The CDR3 DNA reads TGTGCCAGCAGTGAAGGGACAGGGAACTCTGGAAACACCATATATTTT. It codes for CASSEGTGNSGNTIYF.

The J gene is TRBJ2-3, the V gene TRBV7-3; tentative D call: TRBD1 (6 bases). The CDR3 length is 13 residues. From germline, CDR1 is SGHTA and CDR2 FQGTGA. Trimming took off 2 bases at V and 5 bases at J, with 8 bases between the two ends. CDR3 residues: CASSLQGRDTQYF. CDR3 DNA sequence: TGTGCCAGCAGCTTACAGGGGAGAGATACGCAGTATTTT.

The rearrangement uses TRBV24-1 and TRBJ2-4; TRBD2 matches 8 bases. CDR3 length: 13 amino acids. The V gene's germline CDR1 is KGHDR and CDR2 SFDVKD. The trim removed 5 bases at V and 7 bases at J, leaving 3 bases unmatched. The CDR3 sequence is CATSASGGNIQYF. The DNA for the CDR3 is TGTGCCACCAGTGCCAGCGGGGGTAACATTCAGTACTTC.

Here the CDR3 DNA reads TGTGCCAGCAGCTTGGATCGCGGGGGGGCAAGCGGGGAGCTGTTTTTT. It encodes CASSLDRGGASGELFF. V gene TRBV5-4 combines with J gene TRBJ2-2; 9 positions agree with TRBD2. The germline V gene has CDR1 SGHNT and CDR2 YYREEE (reference sequence). CDR3 size: 16 residues. V shed 0 bases and J 7 bases; nucleotides not matched to a gene: 7.

A single count supports this clone. One end of the junction is discordant with germline, which a read error may explain. The chain employs TRBV7-7 and TRBJ2-5; 10 positions match TRBD2. This CDR3 contains 16 residues. The germline V gene has CDR1 SSHAT and CDR2 FNYEAQ (reference sequence). CDR3 residues: CASSLVAGGGEETQYF. The DNA for the CDR3 is TGTGCTAGCAGCTTAGTAGCGGGGGGTGGAGAAGAGACCCAGTACTTC.

The J gene is TRBJ2-3, the V gene TRBV5-1; TRBD2 matches at 7 bases. CDR3 size: 13 residues. Losses at the gene ends were 6 bases for V and 1 base for J; bases not matched to a gene: 2. In germline, CDR1 is SGHRS, CDR2 YFSETQ. The CDR3 is CASKTSGTDTQYF. Here the CDR3 DNA reads TGCGCCAGCAAAACTAGCGGCACAGATACGCAGTATTTT.

This clone was picked up one time. The rearrangement uses TRBV28 and TRBJ1-6, with 9 bases lining up with TRBD1. The germline V gene encodes CDR1 MDHEN and CDR2 SYDVKM. The V segment lost 2 bases and the J segment 10 bases; nucleotides outside the gene matches: 9. The CDR3 is 16 residues long. In DNA, the CDR3 is TGTGCCAGCAGTTTAACTGGGACAGGGATTTACTCACCCCTCCACTTT. Amino acid sequence: CASSLTGTGIYSPLHF. Complete variable domain (other parts from reference TRBV28 and TRBJ1-6): DVKVTQSSRYLVKRTGEKVFLECVQDMDHENMFWYRQDPGLGLRLIYFSYDVKMKEKGDIPEGYSVSREKKERFSLILESASTNQTSMYLCASSLTGTGIYSPLHFGNGTRLTVT.

This rearrangement joins TRBV6-2 or TRBV6-3 to TRBJ1-2; TRBD1 matches at 8 bases. The germline V gene encodes CDR1 MNHEY and CDR2 SVGEGT. The CDR3 extends over 15 amino acids. Germline trimming cut 2 bases from V and 4 bases from J; bases unmatched to any gene: 6. The CDR3 spells CASSYRRTGLYGYTF. The CDR3 region has the DNA TGTGCCAGCAGTTACAGGCGGACAGGGCTCTATGGCTACACCTTC.

The chain has TRBV27 and TRBJ2-6; TRBD1 agrees at 7 bases. Germline V gene data show CDR1 as MNHEY and CDR2 as SMNVEV (reference sequence). V lost 4 bases, J lost 3 bases, and 9 bases stayed unmatched. This CDR3 is built from 17 residues. CDR3 nucleotides: TGTGCCAGCAGTTCCGGCAGGGGGTTAGATGGGGCCAACGTCCTGACTTTC. Translation gives CASSSGRGLDGANVLTF. The full variable domain, in which reference TRBV27 and TRBJ2-6 provide the parts outside the CDR3, is EAQVTQNPRYLITVTGKKLTVTCSQNMNHEYMSWYRQDPGLGLRQIYYSMNVEVTDKGDVPEGYKVSRKEKRNFPLILESPSPNQTSLYFCASSSGRGLDGANVLTFGAGSRLTVL.

The rearrangement joins TRBV19 to TRBJ1-2; D not certain. V shed 8 bases and J shed 6 bases, with 19 bases lying between them. The CDR3 has 14 residues. Germline values: CDR1 LNHDA, CDR2 SQIVND (reference sequence). This CDR3 reads CASSSGGNVDGYTF. For the CDR3, the DNA is TGTGCCAGTTCCTCGGGAGGGAATGTGGATGGCTACACCTTC.

The count of this clone is one. Its ends do not fully match the called genes, so a read error is possible. The rearrangement joins TRBV15 to TRBJ2-7; 7 nucleotides align to TRBD2. Germline V gene sequence: CDR1 LNHNV, CDR2 YYDKDF (reference sequence). The CDR3 covers 14 residues. CDR3 sequence reads: CATSRSSGSFEQYF. The CDR3 DNA reads as TGTGCCACCAGCAGATCTAGCGGCTCCTTCGAGCAGTACTTC. The whole variable domain, remainder taken from reference TRBV15 and TRBJ2-7, is DAMVIQNPRYQVTQFGKPVTLSCSQTLNHNVMYWYQQKSSQAPKLLFHYYDKDFNNEADTPDNFQSRRPNTSFCFLDIRSPGLGDTAMYLCATSRSSGSFEQYFGPGTRLTVT.

The CDR3 loop is CASSLAGTQETQYF. DNA for the CDR3: TGTGCCAGCAGCTTAGCGGGAACCCAAGAGACCCAGTACTTC. The chain combines TRBV5-4 with TRBJ2-5; the match to TRBD2 covers 7 bases. After removal of 2 bases from V and 1 base from J, the junction contained 2 bases not matched to a gene. This CDR3 spans 14 amino acids. Germline loops: CDR1 SGHNT, CDR2 YYREEE (reference sequence). The full variable domain, completed using reference TRBV5-4 and TRBJ2-5, is ETGVTQSPTHLIKTRGQQVTLRCSSQSGHNTVSWYQQALGQGPQFIFQYYREEENGRGNFPPRFSGLQFPNYSSELNVNALELDDSALYLCASSLAGTQETQYFGPGTRLLVL.

The CDR3 reads CASSEFAGGVDTQYF. CDR3 coding DNA: TGTGCCAGCAGTGAATTTGCGGGGGGGGTAGATACGCAGTATTTT. The chain couples TRBV6-1 to TRBJ2-3; the match to TRBD2 covers 9 bases. Germline V gene sequence: CDR1 MNHNS, CDR2 SASEGT. The J segment lost 5 bases and the V segment lost 2 bases, leaving 5 bases of the junction unmatched. The CDR3 length is 15 residues.

This chain links TRBV11-1 with TRBJ2-5; D not resolved. Trimming took 4 bases from V and 7 from J, leaving 16 bases between them. The CDR3 loop spans 14 amino acids. Germline CDR1 SGHAT, CDR2 FQDESV (reference sequence). The DNA for the CDR3 is TGTGCCAGCAGCTACGGAGCCCTAGGTGGGACCCAGTACTTC. This encodes CASSYGALGGTQYF. Variable domain in full (rest from reference TRBV11-1 and TRBJ2-5): EAEVAQSPRYKITEKSQAVAFWCDPISGHATLYWYRQILGQGPELLVQFQDESVVDDSQLPKDRFSAERLKGVDSTLKIQPAELGDSAMYLCASSYGALGGTQYFGPGTRLLVL.

The CDR3 sequence: CASSFERGAQETQYF. The DNA for the CDR3 is TGTGCCAGCAGCTTCGAGCGGGGGGCCCAGGAGACCCAGTACTTC. The V gene is TRBV9, the J gene TRBJ2-5; 9 bases agree with TRBD2. Germline V gene sequence: CDR1 SGDLS, CDR2 YYNGEE. There are 15 residues in the CDR3. V trimming: 4 bases; J trimming: 5 bases; junction bases outside the gene matches: 9.

This clone was recorded a few times. The genes are TRBV3-1 (or the pseudogene TRBV3-2) and TRBJ1-1, with a tentative D call TRBD1 (5 bases). Per the germline V gene, CDR1 is LGHDT and CDR2 is YNNKEL (reference sequence). The CDR3 extends over 14 amino acids. With 2 bases removed from V and 2 bases from J, the gap between germline ends came to 9 bases. The CDR3 region is CASSQQGPNTEAFF. The CDR3 nucleotides are TGTGCCAGCAGCCAACAGGGCCCAAACACTGAAGCTTTCTTT.

The J gene is TRBJ1-2, the V gene TRBV3-1 (or the pseudogene TRBV3-2), with no clear D. There are 13 residues in the CDR3. The germline V and J ends were trimmed by 1 base and 4 bases, with 7 bases remaining between them. Germline V CDR1 and CDR2: LGHDT, YNNKEL (reference sequence). As DNA, the CDR3 is TGTGCCAGCAGCCAAGGCCGGAGCTATGGCTACACCTTC. Translating gives CASSQGRSYGYTF.

This chain uses TRBV10-3 with TRBJ1-2; D gene uncertain. V lost 0 bases to trimming and J lost 3 bases, with 8 bases between them. The CDR3 runs to 14 residues. Germline V CDR1 and CDR2: ENHRY, SYGVKD. The CDR3 nucleotides read TGTGCCATCAGTGAGTCGCTTGCGCACTATGGCTACACCTTC. It specifies CAISESLAHYGYTF.